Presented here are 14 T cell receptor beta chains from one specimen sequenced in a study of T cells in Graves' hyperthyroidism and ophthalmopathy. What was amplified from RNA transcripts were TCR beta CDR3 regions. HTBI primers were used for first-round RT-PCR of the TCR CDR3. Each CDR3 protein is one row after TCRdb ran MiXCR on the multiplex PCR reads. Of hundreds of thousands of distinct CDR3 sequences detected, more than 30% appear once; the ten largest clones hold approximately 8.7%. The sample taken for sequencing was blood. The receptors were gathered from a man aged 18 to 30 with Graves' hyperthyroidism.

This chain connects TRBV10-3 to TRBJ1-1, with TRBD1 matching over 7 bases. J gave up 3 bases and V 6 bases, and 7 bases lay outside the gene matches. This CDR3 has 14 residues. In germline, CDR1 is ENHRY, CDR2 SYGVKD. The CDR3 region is CAIRTGIGYTEAFF. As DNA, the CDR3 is TGTGCCATCAGGACAGGGATTGGGTACACTGAAGCTTTCTTT.

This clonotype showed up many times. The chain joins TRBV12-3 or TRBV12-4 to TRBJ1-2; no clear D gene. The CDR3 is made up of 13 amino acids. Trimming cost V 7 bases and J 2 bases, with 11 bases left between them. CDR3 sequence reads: CASKPSINYGYTF. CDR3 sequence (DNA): TGTGCCAGCAAGCCATCTATAAACTATGGCTACACCTTC.

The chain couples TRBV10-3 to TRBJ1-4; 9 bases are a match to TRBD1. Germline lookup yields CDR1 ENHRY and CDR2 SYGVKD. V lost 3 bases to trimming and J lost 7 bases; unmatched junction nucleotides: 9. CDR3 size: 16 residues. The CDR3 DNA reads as TGTGCCATCAGTGAAAGGGACAGGGAGCTGAGTGAAAAACTGTTTTTT. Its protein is CAISERDRELSEKLFF.

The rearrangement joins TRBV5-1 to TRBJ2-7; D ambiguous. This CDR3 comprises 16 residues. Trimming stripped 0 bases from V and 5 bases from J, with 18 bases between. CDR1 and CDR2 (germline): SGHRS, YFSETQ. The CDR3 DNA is TGCGCCAGCAGCTTGGGGTGGGGTATGGATGGAGACGAGCAGTACTTC. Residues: CASSLGWGMDGDEQYF. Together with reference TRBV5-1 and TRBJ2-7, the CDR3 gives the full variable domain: KAGVTQTPRYLIKTRGQQVTLSCSPISGHRSVSWYQQTPGQGLQFLFEYFSETQRNKGNFPGRFSGRQFSNSRSEMNVSTLELGDSALYLCASSLGWGMDGDEQYFGPGTRLTVT.

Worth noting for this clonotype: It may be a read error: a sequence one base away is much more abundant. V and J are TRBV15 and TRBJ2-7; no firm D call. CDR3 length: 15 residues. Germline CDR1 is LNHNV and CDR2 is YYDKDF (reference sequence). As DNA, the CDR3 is TGTGCCACCGCGACGCGGTCCGGGCCCCCCTACGGGCAGTACTTC. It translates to CATATRSGPPYGQYF.

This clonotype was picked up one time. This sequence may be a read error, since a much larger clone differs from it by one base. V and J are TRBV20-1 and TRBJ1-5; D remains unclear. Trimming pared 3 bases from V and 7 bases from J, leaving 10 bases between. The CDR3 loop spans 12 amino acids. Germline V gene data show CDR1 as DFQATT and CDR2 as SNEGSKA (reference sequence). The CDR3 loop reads CSASARMQPQHF. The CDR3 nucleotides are TGCAGTGCTAGTGCCAGGATGCAGCCCCAGCATTTT.

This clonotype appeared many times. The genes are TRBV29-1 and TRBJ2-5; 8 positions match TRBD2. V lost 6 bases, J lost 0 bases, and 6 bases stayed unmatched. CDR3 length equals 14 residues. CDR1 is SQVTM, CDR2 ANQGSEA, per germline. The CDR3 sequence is CSVQAGANQETQYF. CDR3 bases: TGCAGCGTGCAAGCGGGGGCCAACCAAGAGACCCAGTACTTC. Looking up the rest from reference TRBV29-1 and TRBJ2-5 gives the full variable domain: SAVISQKPSRDICQRGTSLTIQCQVDSQVTMMFWYRQQPGQSLTLIATANQGSEATYESGFVIDKFPISRPNLTFSTLTVSNMSPEDSSIYLCSVQAGANQETQYFGPGTRLLVL.

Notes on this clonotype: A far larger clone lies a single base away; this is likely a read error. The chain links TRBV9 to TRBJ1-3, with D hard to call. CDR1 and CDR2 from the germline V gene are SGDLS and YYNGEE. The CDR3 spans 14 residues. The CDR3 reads CACSVGSSGNTIYF. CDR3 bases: TGTGCCTGCAGCGTAGGGAGCTCTGGAAACACCATATATTTT.

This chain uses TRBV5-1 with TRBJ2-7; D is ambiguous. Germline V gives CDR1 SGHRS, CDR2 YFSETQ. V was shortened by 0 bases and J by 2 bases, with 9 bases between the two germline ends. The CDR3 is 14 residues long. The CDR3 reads CASSLVPTPYEQYF. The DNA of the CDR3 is TGCGCCAGCAGCTTGGTCCCCACTCCCTACGAGCAGTACTTC.

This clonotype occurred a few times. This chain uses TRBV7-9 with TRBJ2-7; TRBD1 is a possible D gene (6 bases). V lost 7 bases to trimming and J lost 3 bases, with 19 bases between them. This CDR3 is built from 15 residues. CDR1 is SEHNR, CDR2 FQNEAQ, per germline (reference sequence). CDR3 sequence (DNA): TGTGCCAGCATCCCTGCAGGGGCTACGTTCTACGAGCAGTACTTC. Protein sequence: CASIPAGATFYEQYF.

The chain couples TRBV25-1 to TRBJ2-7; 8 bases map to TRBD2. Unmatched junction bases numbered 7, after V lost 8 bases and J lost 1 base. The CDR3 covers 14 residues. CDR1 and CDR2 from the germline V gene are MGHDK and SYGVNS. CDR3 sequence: CASQAGEQSYEQYF. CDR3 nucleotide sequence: TGTGCCAGCCAAGCGGGGGAGCAGTCCTACGAGCAGTACTTC.

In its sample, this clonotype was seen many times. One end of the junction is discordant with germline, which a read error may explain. The CDR3 region is CASSLVSGSVGTQYF. CDR3 sequence (DNA): TGTGCTAGCAGCTTGGTCAGCGGGAGTGTGGGGACCCAGTACTTC. The chain combines TRBV7-7 with TRBJ2-5; 8 nucleotides align to TRBD2. The length of the CDR3 is 15 residues. The V gene's germline CDR1 is SSHAT and CDR2 FNYEAQ (reference sequence). The complete variable domain, with remaining parts taken from reference TRBV7-7 and TRBJ2-5, reads GAGVSQSPRYKVTKRGQDVTLRCDPISSHATLYWYQQALGQGPEFLTYFNYEAQPDKSGLPSDRFSAERPEGSISTLTIQRTEQRDSAMYRCASSLVSGSVGTQYFGPGTRLLVL.

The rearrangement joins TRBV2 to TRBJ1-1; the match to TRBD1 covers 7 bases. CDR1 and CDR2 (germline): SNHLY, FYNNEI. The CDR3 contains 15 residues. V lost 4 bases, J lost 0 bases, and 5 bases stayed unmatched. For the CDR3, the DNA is TGTGCCAGCAGTGGGAATGACAGGGTGAACACTGAAGCTTTCTTT. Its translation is CASSGNDRVNTEAFF.

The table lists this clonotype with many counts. The CDR3 loop is CASRSSGSGNTIYF. The CDR3 region has the DNA TGTGCCAGCAGATCAAGCGGCTCTGGAAACACCATATATTTT. This rearrangement joins TRBV2 to TRBJ1-3; D unclear. This CDR3 has 14 amino acids. Trimming removed 6 bases at V and 0 bases at J, with 9 bases between. Germline values: CDR1 SNHLY, CDR2 FYNNEI.